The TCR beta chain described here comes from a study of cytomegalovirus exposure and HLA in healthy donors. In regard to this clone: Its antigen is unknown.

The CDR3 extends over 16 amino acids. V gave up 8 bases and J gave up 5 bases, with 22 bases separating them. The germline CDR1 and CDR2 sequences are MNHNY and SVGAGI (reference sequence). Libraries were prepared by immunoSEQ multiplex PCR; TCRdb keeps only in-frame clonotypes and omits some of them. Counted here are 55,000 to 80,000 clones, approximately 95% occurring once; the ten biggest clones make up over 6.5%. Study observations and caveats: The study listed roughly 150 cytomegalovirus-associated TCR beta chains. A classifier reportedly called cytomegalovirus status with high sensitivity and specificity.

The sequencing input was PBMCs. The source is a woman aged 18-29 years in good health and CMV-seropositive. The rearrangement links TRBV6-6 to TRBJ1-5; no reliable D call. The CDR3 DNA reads TGTGCCAGCGGTAGAATCCGGGGTTACGAGGATCAGCCCCAGCATTTT. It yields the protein CASGRIRGYEDQPQHF.